Listed below are T cell receptor beta chains from one sample, sequenced in a study of T-cell reconstitution after alpha-beta-depleted transplantation in children. Using its own MiXCR run on the PCR reads, TCRdb lists one record per CDR3 protein. The sample lists hundreds of thousands of distinct CDR3 sequences, roughly 10% occurring once. The source was PBMCs, collected before TCRalphabeta/CD19-depleted stem cell transplant. Receptor source: a child less than two years old with acute myeloid leukemia, due to receive a stem cell transplant. CDR3s include the opening cysteine and the closing phenylalanine or tryptophan. D genes are given only for firm matches. Not every row has a clone size; where given, it reads once, few, many or a size class.

-,TRBJ1-2,TRBV6-5,TRBD1,CASSSPGQGLYGYTF,TGTGCCAGCAGTTCCCCGGGACAGGGGTTGTATGGCTACACCTTC
many,TRBJ2-1,TRBV2,TRBD2,CASSLTSGGYNEQFF,TGTGCCAGCAGTCTAACTAGCGGGGGCTACAATGAGCAGTTCTTC
many,TRBJ2-1,TRBV9,TRBD1,CASSVGRGTVYNEQFF,TGTGCCAGCAGCGTAGGAAGGGGGACAGTCTACAATGAGCAGTTCTTC
many,TRBJ2-7,TRBV29-1,-,CSVEVVSYEQYF,TGCAGCGTTGAAGTCGTGTCCTACGAGCAGTACTTC
many,TRBJ1-3,TRBV6-5,-,CASSYSLKNSGNTIYF,TGTGCCAGCAGTTACTCGTTGAAGAACTCTGGAAACACCATATATTTT
many,TRBJ2-5,TRBV2,-,CASGSGRQETQYF,TGTGCCAGCGGGTCAGGACGGCAAGAGACCCAGTACTTC
-,TRBJ2-3,TRBV6-5,TRBD2,CASRYLAGGHTDTQYF,TGTGCCAGCAGATATTTAGCGGGGGGCCACACAGATACGCAGTATTTT
many,TRBJ1-6,TRBV20-1,TRBD1,CSARPQGAAGWSPLHF,TGCAGTGCTAGGCCACAGGGGGCTGCGGGTTGGTCACCCCTCCACTTT
many,TRBJ2-1,TRBV12-3/TRBV12-4,TRBD2,CASKTAGGLLNEQFF,TGTGCCAGCAAGACGGCGGGAGGGCTGTTAAATGAGCAGTTCTTC
many,TRBJ1-4,TRBV11-3,-,CASSLGSPNEKLFF,TGTGCCAGCAGCTTAGGATCTCCTAATGAAAAACTGTTTTTT
many,TRBJ2-3,TRBV6-2/TRBV6-3,-,CASSYSEGWEDTQYF,TGTGCCAGCAGTTACTCGGAAGGGTGGGAAGATACGCAGTATTTT
many,TRBJ1-4,TRBV18,-,CASSPMGGHATNEKLFF,TGTGCCAGCTCACCTATGGGAGGACATGCAACTAATGAAAAACTGTTTTTT
many,TRBJ2-1,TRBV29-1,TRBD2,CSANPSLSLAGGYNEQFF,TGCAGCGCTAACCCCTCGTTGTCGCTAGCGGGGGGTTACAATGAGCAGTTCTTC
many,TRBJ1-1,TRBV28,TRBD1,CASSPSGGWTEAFF,TGTGCCAGCAGTCCCTCAGGGGGCTGGACTGAAGCTTTCTTT
few,TRBJ1-5,TRBV5-1,-,CASSLVGGLNQPQHF,TGCGCCAGCAGCTTGGTCGGAGGGCTCAATCAGCCCCAGCATTTT
many,TRBJ2-3,TRBV5-1,-,CASSFSGGADTQYF,TGCGCCAGCAGCTTCTCCGGGGGCGCAGATACGCAGTATTTT
many,TRBJ2-5,TRBV2,-,CASTGARETQYF,TGTGCCAGCACTGGGGCTCGAGAGACCCAGTACTTC
few,TRBJ2-7,TRBV11-3,-,CASSQRSLPYEQYF,TGTGCCAGCAGCCAGCGTTCACTTCCCTACGAGCAGTACTTC
-,TRBJ1-4,TRBV30,TRBD1,CAWSASGTANEKLFF,TGTGCCTGGAGTGCCTCCGGGACAGCAAATGAAAAACTGTTTTTT
many,TRBJ2-7,TRBV14,-,CASSPRDQTYEQYF,TGTGCCAGCAGCCCGCGGGACCAGACCTACGAGCAGTACTTC
many,TRBJ2-7,TRBV24-1,-,CATSDFKEHEQYF,TGTGCCACCAGTGATTTTAAGGAACACGAGCAGTACTTC
few,TRBJ2-5,TRBV5-1,TRBD1,CASSEGTAQETQYF,TGCGCCAGCAGCGAAGGGACAGCCCAAGAGACCCAGTACTTC
few,TRBJ2-6,TRBV5-1,-,CASSLEGNSGANVLTF,TGCGCCAGCAGCTTGGAAGGGAACTCTGGGGCCAACGTCCTGACTTTC
many,TRBJ2-1,TRBV27,TRBD2,CASRPSGSPANEQFF,TGTGCCAGCAGGCCTAGCGGGAGCCCCGCAAATGAGCAGTTCTTC
many,TRBJ1-4,TRBV6-5,-,CASSYSKSDPEKLFF,TGTGCCAGCAGTTACTCTAAGAGTGACCCCGAAAAACTGTTTTTT
many,TRBJ1-6,TRBV3-1,-,CASSQGTANSPLHF,TGTGCCAGCAGCCAAGGGACAGCGAATTCACCCCTCCACTTT
many,TRBJ1-1,TRBV15,-,CATSRDRALEAFF,TGTGCCACCAGCAGAGATCGGGCATTGGAAGCTTTCTTT
many,TRBJ2-7,TRBV29-1,-,CSVEVASEQYF,TGCAGCGTTGAAGTAGCTTCGGAGCAGTACTTC
many,TRBJ2-1,TRBV27,TRBD2,CASSFAGDIYNEQFF,TGTGCCAGCAGTTTCGCGGGGGATATCTACAATGAGCAGTTCTTC
-,TRBJ2-7,TRBV4-3,TRBD1,CASSHSQGIGYEQYF,TGCGCCAGCAGCCACTCACAGGGGATCGGCTACGAGCAGTACTTC
many,TRBJ1-2,TRBV25-1,-,CASSDGAPGGYTF,TGTGCCAGCAGTGATGGTGCTCCGGGAGGCTACACCTTC
many,TRBJ2-3,TRBV20-1,TRBD2,CSASYGRRTDTQYF,TGCAGTGCTAGTTACGGGAGGAGGACAGATACGCAGTATTTT
many,TRBJ1-4,TRBV5-6,-,CASSLQTASTNEKLFF,TGTGCCAGCAGCCTTCAGACGGCCTCAACTAATGAAAAACTGTTTTTT
many,TRBJ2-1,TRBV21-1,-,CASSNFEYNEQFF,TGTGCCAGCAGCAATTTTGAATACAATGAGCAGTTCTTC
-,TRBJ1-6,TRBV12-3/TRBV12-4,TRBD1,CASRGYGQGNSPLHF,TGTGCCAGCAGAGGATACGGACAGGGGAATTCACCCCTCCACTTT
-,TRBJ2-7,TRBV14,-,CASSQSPVSYEQYF,TGTGCCAGCAGCCAATCGCCAGTCTCCTACGAGCAGTACTTC
many,TRBJ1-2,TRBV7-8,-,CASSLDKIAAYTF,TGTGCCAGCAGCTTAGATAAGATTGCTGCCTACACCTTC
-,TRBJ2-1,TRBV12-3/TRBV12-4,TRBD1,CASSPRDSYNEQFF,TGTGCCAGCAGTCCCAGGGACAGTTACAATGAGCAGTTCTTC
few,TRBJ2-7,TRBV9,-,CASSVEAFSYEQYF,TGTGCCAGCAGCGTAGAGGCTTTCTCCTACGAGCAGTACTTC
many,TRBJ1-5,TRBV7-9,-,CASSLEGSQPQHF,TGTGCCAGCAGCTTAGAAGGGAGCCAGCCCCAGCATTTT
many,TRBJ1-5,TRBV20-1,-,CSASSDLGGGNQPQHF,TGCAGTGCTAGTTCGGACCTAGGGGGGGGCAATCAGCCCCAGCATTTT
many,TRBJ2-5,TRBV3-1,TRBD2,CASSRGFVAGGIGLETQYF,TGTGCCAGCAGCCGAGGGTTTGTAGCGGGAGGGATAGGTCTAGAGACCCAGTACTTC
many,TRBJ2-3,TRBV20-1,-,CSARGPVSSTDTQYF,TGCAGTGCTAGAGGGCCGGTGAGCAGCACAGATACGCAGTATTTT
many,TRBJ1-1,TRBV5-1,-,CASSLDGGMNTEAFF,TGCGCCAGCAGCTTGGATGGCGGAATGAACACTGAAGCTTTCTTT
many,TRBJ2-2,TRBV9,-,CASRGNGGLNTGELFF,TGTGCCAGCAGGGGGAATGGAGGGCTGAACACCGGGGAGCTGTTTTTT
many,TRBJ1-1,TRBV30,-,CAWSDGTEAFF,TGTGCCTGGAGTGATGGGACTGAAGCTTTCTTT
-,TRBJ2-5,TRBV3-1,TRBD2,CASSRAGEETQYF,TGTGCCAGCAGCCGAGCGGGGGAAGAGACCCAGTACTTC
many,TRBJ1-5,TRBV6-2/TRBV6-3,-,CASSYATVFGDQPQHF,TGTGCCAGCAGTTACGCGACAGTCTTTGGGGATCAGCCCCAGCATTTT
-,TRBJ1-1,TRBV18,TRBD1,CASSAGQGIEAFF,TGTGCCAGCTCAGCCGGACAGGGGATTGAAGCTTTCTTT